One and the same sample provided the 15 T cell receptor beta chains below, sequenced in a study of glioma-infiltrating T cells. TCR alpha and beta CDR3 regions were amplified from RNA using iRepertoire nested multiplex PCR. TCRdb recomputed calls from the multiplex PCR reads with MiXCR, one row per CDR3 protein. Altogether over 100,000 distinct CDR3 sequences are present, less than 30% being singletons, with the ten largest covering roughly 30%. The material sequenced was glioma tissue, nonneoplastic brain tissue, or PBMCs (not recorded which). The receptor set was obtained from a human donor with low-grade glioma or glioblastoma, undergoing nonglioma brain surgery, or in good health (not recorded which).

The chain is built from TRBV7-2 and TRBJ1-2, with D uncertain. This CDR3 contains 13 residues. CDR1 and CDR2 from the germline V gene are SGHTA and FQGNSA. V gave up 4 bases and J gave up 2 bases, with 8 bases separating them. The CDR3 DNA sequence: TGTGCCAGCAGCTGGGCAGAGAACTATGGCTACACCTTC. This translates into CASSWAENYGYTF. The variable domain in full, with the rest retrieved from reference TRBV7-2 and TRBJ1-2, is GAGVSQSPSNKVTEKGKDVELRCDPISGHTALYWYRQSLGQGLEFLIYFQGNSAPDKSGLPSDRFSAERTGGSVSTLTIQRTQQEDSAVYLCASSWAENYGYTFGSGTRLTVV.

This clonotype came up many times. This chain joins TRBV27 and TRBJ1-4; D gene ambiguous. Trimming removed 3 bases from V and 0 bases from J, with 5 bases in between. This CDR3 spans 14 amino acids. The germline V gene encodes CDR1 MNHEY and CDR2 SMNVEV (reference sequence). The CDR3 loop reads CASSFSATNEKLFF. The CDR3 bases are TGTGCCAGCAGTTTCTCCGCAACTAATGAAAAACTGTTTTTT.

This clonotype was recorded at least ten times. The rearrangement joins TRBV7-2 to TRBJ2-2; perhaps TRBD1 as D (6 bases). The germline V gene has CDR1 SGHTA and CDR2 FQGNSA. The CDR3 is 14 amino acids. The CDR3 is CVNRDQPNTGELFF. The CDR3 coding sequence is TGTGTCAACAGGGACCAACCTAACACCGGGGAGCTGTTTTTT.

This clonotype was recorded many times. The chain is built from TRBV20-1 and TRBJ2-1; TRBD2 matches 10 bases. CDR3 length equals 16 residues. Looked up from germline, CDR1 is DFQATT and CDR2 is SNEGSKA (reference sequence). Losses at the gene ends were 2 bases for V and 2 bases for J; bases not matched to a gene: 6. The CDR3 region has the DNA TGCAGTGCTAGATCTTTAGCGGGAGGCACCTACAATGAGCAGTTCTTC. Protein product: CSARSLAGGTYNEQFF.

Many counts were recorded for this clonotype. The chain combines TRBV7-9 with TRBJ1-5, with unresolved D. The CDR3 totals 14 residues. V gave up 5 bases and J gave up 3 bases, with 11 bases separating them. Germline-derived CDR1 and CDR2 are SEHNR and FQNEAQ (reference sequence). The CDR3 DNA reads TGTGCCAGCAGCCAAAACACGGACAATCAGCCCCAGCATTTT. It specifies CASSQNTDNQPQHF.

This clonotype has only one observation. The V call is TRBV6-1, the J call TRBJ2-7; 7 bases match TRBD1. The CDR3 is 12 residues long. Trimming took 8 bases from V and 6 from J; bases not matched to a gene: 7. CDR1 and CDR2 (germline): MNHNS, SASEGT. CDR3 residues: CASSLTGAEQYF. The CDR3 coding sequence is TGTGCCAGCTCCTTAACAGGGGCCGAGCAGTACTTC.

This clonotype was seen just once. V gene TRBV19 combines with J gene TRBJ1-6; the D is unclear. This CDR3 spans 15 amino acids. Trimming left V 5 bases short and J 5 bases short, with 13 bases between. Germline V gives CDR1 LNHDA, CDR2 SQIVND (reference sequence). CDR3 region: CASSSRGRDNSPLHF. CDR3 bases: TGTGCCAGTAGTTCCCGCGGACGCGATAATTCACCCCTCCACTTT. The entire variable domain, with the rest obtained from reference TRBV19 and TRBJ1-6, is as follows: DGGITQSPKYLFRKEGQNVTLSCEQNLNHDAMYWYRQDPGQGLRLIYYSQIVNDFQKGDIAEGYSVSREKKESFPLTVTSAQKNPTAFYLCASSSRGRDNSPLHFGNGTRLTVT.

This clonotype came up many times. The chain carries TRBV6-1 and TRBJ1-5; 8 bases align to TRBD1. V was clipped by 6 bases and J by 1 base; unmatched bases: 8. Germline values: CDR1 MNHNS, CDR2 SASEGT. The CDR3 has 16 residues. The CDR3 here is CASRRQGRQSNQPQHF. The CDR3, as DNA: TGTGCCAGCAGACGACAGGGGCGTCAGAGCAATCAGCCCCAGCATTTT.

This chain's CDR3 is CASSYNSGCEQYF. The CDR3 nucleotides read TGTGCCAGCAGTTACAATTCGGGGTGCGAGCAGTACTTC. J is TRBJ2-7 and V is TRBV6-6; D is perhaps TRBD2 (5 bases). Looked up from germline, CDR1 is MNHNY and CDR2 is SVGAGI (reference sequence). V lost 2 bases and J lost 6, with 11 bases in between. CDR3 size: 13 residues.

The CDR3 loop reads CASSVGGGFYNEQFF. CDR3 DNA: TGTGCCAGCAGCGTAGGAGGGGGCTTCTATAATGAGCAGTTCTTC. This chain links TRBV9 with TRBJ2-1, with TRBD1 matching 7 bases. The V and J ends lost 0 bases and 7 bases, in that order; junction bases with no gene match: 7. The length of the CDR3 is 15 residues. The germline V gene encodes CDR1 SGDLS and CDR2 YYNGEE.

This clonotype was observed many times. The chain employs TRBV3-1 and TRBJ1-3; possible D gene TRBD1, 5 bases. The CDR3 length is 13 residues. CDR1 is LGHDT, CDR2 YNNKEL, per germline (reference sequence). Deletions cut 7 bases from V and 5 bases from J, with 12 bases between. CDR3 sequence reads: CASTQGIRNTIYF. The CDR3 nucleotides are TGTGCCAGCACCCAGGGCATCCGAAACACCATATATTTT.

In regard to this clonotype: Possible read error: a much larger clone is one base away. The J gene is TRBJ1-1, the V gene TRBV11-2; D ambiguous. V gave up 5 bases and J gave up 6 bases, with 19 bases separating them. The CDR3 loop spans 15 amino acids. CDR1 is SGHAT and CDR2 is FQNNGV in the germline V gene. DNA of the CDR3: TGTGCCAGCAGCCCACGGGCCGTCGTAGGAGCTGAAGCTTTCTTT. Protein sequence: CASSPRAVVGAEAFF.

This clonotype was counted at least ten times. The gene calls are TRBV6-2 or TRBV6-3 and TRBJ2-3, with D maybe TRBD1 (5 bases). Germline V CDR1 and CDR2: MNHEY, SVGEGT. With 5 bases removed from V and 0 bases from J, the gap between germline ends came to 12 bases. The CDR3 length is 15 residues. The CDR3, as DNA: TGTGCCAGCAGTAAAAGACAGCCTAGCACAGATACGCAGTATTTT. As protein: CASSKRQPSTDTQYF.

This clonotype was seen many times. This sequence joins TRBV6-1 and TRBJ2-1; TRBD2 agrees at 12 bases. The germline V gene encodes CDR1 MNHNS and CDR2 SASEGT. The CDR3 has 15 amino acids. The V segment lost 5 bases and the J segment 3 bases; nucleotides outside the gene matches: 2. The CDR3 nucleotides are TGTGCCAGCAGTCGGACTAGCGGGAACTACAATGAGCAGTTCTTC. It is translated as CASSRTSGNYNEQFF.

This clonotype showed up many times. This sequence joins TRBV24-1 and TRBJ2-5, with a possible D match to TRBD1 (5 bases). Trimming removed 6 bases from V and 1 base from J, with 8 bases in between. The CDR3 is 13 residues long. Germline loops: CDR1 KGHDR, CDR2 SFDVKD. The CDR3 DNA reads TGTGCCACCAGTCCAGGGTTCCAAGAGACCCAGTACTTC. It yields the protein CATSPGFQETQYF.